The clone carrying this T cell receptor (beta chain) has ten or more counts. Its target is unknown. Amplification targeted the TCR beta CDR3 regions, with RNA transcripts as the source material. Amplification began with first-round RT-PCR using HTBI primers, then second-round multiplex PCR was performed. TCRdb called the multiplex PCR reads again in MiXCR, with one record for every CDR3 protein. Of under 350,000 distinct CDR3 sequences listed, about 17% were seen once; the top ten hold 9% to 15%. Germline V CDR1 and CDR2: SGHAT, FQNNGV. The V segment lost 5 bases and the J segment 3 bases; nucleotides outside the gene matches: 9. The CDR3 is 15 residues long. As the starting material, roughly 10 ml of fresh peripheral blood yielded the PBMCs. This sample was included in a study of Graves' ophthalmopathy and Graves' hyperthyroidism. Study-wide results and caveats: The model predicted progression of ophthalmopathy with a sensitivity of about 68%, and its specificity was about 76%.

This sequence joins TRBV11-2 and TRBJ2-7; 8 nucleotides match TRBD2. Specimen: peripheral blood. This sequence originates from an adult man with Graves' ophthalmopathy. The CDR3 coding sequence is TGTGCCAGCAGCGGGGGCGCGGGGGGCAGCTACGAGCAGTACTTC. As protein: CASSGGAGGSYEQYF.